This T cell receptor beta chain was sequenced in a study of T cells in tumors after PD-1 blockade. For the study at large: A subset received ongoing vismodegib 150 mg daily alongside anti-PD-1 therapy.

The V gene's germline CDR1 is LNHDA and CDR2 SQIVND (reference sequence). V gave up 7 bases and J gave up 1 base, with 16 bases separating them. This CDR3 is 15 amino acids long. The data were produced by immunoSEQ multiplex PCR, yet TCRdb's version contains in-frame clones alone and is incomplete. The sample yields roughly 60,000 clones, about four fifths seen once. The chain uses TRBV19 and TRBJ1-1; the D is unclear. This receptor was taken from a human donor with basal cell carcinoma. The specimen comprised PBMCs, sampled before anti-PD-1 treatment. CDR3 nucleotide sequence: TGTGCCAGTATCTGGAGTGGCGGTCCGAACACTGAAGCTTTCTTT. This sequence encodes CASIWSGGPNTEAFF.